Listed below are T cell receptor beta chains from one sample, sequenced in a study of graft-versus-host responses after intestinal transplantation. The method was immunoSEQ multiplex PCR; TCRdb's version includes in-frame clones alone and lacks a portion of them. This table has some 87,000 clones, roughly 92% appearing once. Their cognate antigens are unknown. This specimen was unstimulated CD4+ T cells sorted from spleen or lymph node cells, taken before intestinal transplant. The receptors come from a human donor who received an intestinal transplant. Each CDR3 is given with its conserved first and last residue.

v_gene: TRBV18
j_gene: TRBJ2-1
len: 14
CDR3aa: CASSPEQGAGEQFF

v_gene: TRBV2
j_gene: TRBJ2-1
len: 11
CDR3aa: CASRDVTSQFF

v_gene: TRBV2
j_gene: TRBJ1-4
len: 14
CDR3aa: CASSDAGVNEKLFF

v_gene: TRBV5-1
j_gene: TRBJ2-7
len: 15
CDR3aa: CASTPNSGGTYEQYF

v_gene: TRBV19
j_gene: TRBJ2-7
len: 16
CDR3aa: CASSIRRTSGNYEQYF

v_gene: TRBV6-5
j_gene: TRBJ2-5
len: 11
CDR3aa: CASSEVETQYF

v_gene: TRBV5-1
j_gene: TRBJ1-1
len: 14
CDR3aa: CASSLGDLNTEAFF

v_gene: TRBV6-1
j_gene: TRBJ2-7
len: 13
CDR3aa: CASSEGIRYEQYF

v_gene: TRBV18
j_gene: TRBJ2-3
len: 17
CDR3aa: CASSPDRVPTSTDTQYF

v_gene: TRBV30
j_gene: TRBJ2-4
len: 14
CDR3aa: CASSGEVAKNIQYF

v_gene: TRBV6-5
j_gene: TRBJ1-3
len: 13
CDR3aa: CASSETVRNTIYF

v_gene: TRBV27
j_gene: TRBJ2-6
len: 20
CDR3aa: CASKGRPGDRGQDGANVLTF

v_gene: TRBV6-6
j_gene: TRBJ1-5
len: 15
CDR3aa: CASRRLAGSDQPQHF

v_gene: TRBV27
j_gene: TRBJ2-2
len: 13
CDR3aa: CASSTVGAGELFF

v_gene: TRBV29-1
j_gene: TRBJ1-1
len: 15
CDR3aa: CSARGTGGMNTEAFF

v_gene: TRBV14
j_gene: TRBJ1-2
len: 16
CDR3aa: CASSQRAGRQNYGYTF

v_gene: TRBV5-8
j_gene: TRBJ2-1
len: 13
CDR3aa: CASSFRANNEQFF

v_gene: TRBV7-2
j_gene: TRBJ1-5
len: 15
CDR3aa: CASSLAEGSNQPQHF

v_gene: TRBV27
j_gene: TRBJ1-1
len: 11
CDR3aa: CASSVPTEAFF

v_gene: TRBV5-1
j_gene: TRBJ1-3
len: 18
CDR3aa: CASSLTGDSAFSGNTIYF

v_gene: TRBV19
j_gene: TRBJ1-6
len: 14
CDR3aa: CASSIRTAYSPLHF

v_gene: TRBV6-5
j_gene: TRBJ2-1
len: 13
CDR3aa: CASSRLVFDEQFF

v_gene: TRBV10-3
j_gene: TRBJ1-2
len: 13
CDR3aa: CAISARGISGYTF

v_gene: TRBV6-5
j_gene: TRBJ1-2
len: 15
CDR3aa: CASSPITVLIYGYTF

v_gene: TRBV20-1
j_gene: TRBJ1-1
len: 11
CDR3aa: CSAAEHTEAFF

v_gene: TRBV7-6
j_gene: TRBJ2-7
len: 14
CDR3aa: CASSQRTGYYEQYF

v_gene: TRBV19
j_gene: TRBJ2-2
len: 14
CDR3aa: CATRLAEVTGELFF

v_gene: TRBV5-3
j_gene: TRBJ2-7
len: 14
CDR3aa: CARSFGTSWYEQYF

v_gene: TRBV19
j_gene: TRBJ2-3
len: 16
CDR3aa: CASLSTSSGATDTQYF